This is a list of T cell receptor beta chains from one sample in a study of beta chain features in type 1 diabetes. Profiled with immunoSEQ multiplex PCR; TCRdb holds only in-frame clones, not every one. The sample lists 620,000 or so clones; around 15% were seen once. Sequencing was done on a sample of naive CD4+ T cells from blood. Receptor source: a man between 18 and 29 years old in good health. The CDR3 runs from the conserved cysteine through the conserved F or W. The D gene is left open where the match is weak. The size of a clone is reported for some rows only, either as once, few or many, or as a class for expanded clones.

j_call	clone_size	d_call	v_call	cdr3_aa	cdr3_nt
TRBJ1-2	.	TRBD1	TRBV7-8	CASSSSDRNYGYTF	TGTGCCAGCAGCTCATCGGACAGGAACTATGGCTACACCTTC
TRBJ2-4	few	.	TRBV5-1	CASSLGRGAKNIQYF	TGCGCCAGCAGCTTGGGCAGGGGAGCCAAAAACATTCAGTACTTC
TRBJ1-1	.	TRBD1	TRBV4-3	CASSQGDRAEAFF	TGCGCCAGCAGCCAAGGGGACAGGGCTGAAGCTTTCTTT
TRBJ1-5	few	.	TRBV5-6	CASSATGSNQPQHF	TGTGCCAGCAGCGCGACAGGTAGCAATCAGCCCCAGCATTTT
TRBJ2-7	few	.	TRBV15	CATKLQSIPGSYEQYF	TGTGCCACCAAACTTCAAAGTATCCCGGGCTCCTACGAGCAGTACTTC
TRBJ1-1	few	.	TRBV7-2	CASSPRGGLPEAFF	TGTGCCAGCAGCCCTAGGGGGGGTCTACCTGAAGCTTTCTTT
TRBJ2-5	.	.	TRBV19	CASSIVPGTQYF	TGTGCCAGTAGTATAGTCCCCGGGACCCAGTACTTC
TRBJ2-7	once	TRBD1	TRBV7-3	CASSPGQGPYEQYF	TGTGCCAGCAGCCCCGGACAGGGACCTTACGAGCAGTACTTC
TRBJ2-7	.	TRBD2	TRBV7-2	CASSFTSGGLYEQYF	TGTGCCAGCAGCTTCACTAGCGGGGGTCTCTACGAGCAGTACTTC
TRBJ2-1	few	.	TRBV9	CASSVAPPTSYNEQFF	TGTGCCAGCAGCGTAGCTCCGCCAACATCCTACAATGAGCAGTTCTTC
TRBJ2-7	once	.	TRBV28	CASSFWGLGYF	TGTGCCAGCAGTTTCTGGGGGTTAGGATACTTC
TRBJ1-1	few	.	TRBV10-3	CAIRLSNTEAFF	TGTGCCATCAGATTGTCGAACACTGAAGCTTTCTTT
TRBJ2-3	few	.	TRBV7-2	CASSFLPTQYF	TGTGCCAGCAGCTTCCTTCCAACGCAGTATTTT
TRBJ1-3	.	.	TRBV27	CASSGRTDGNTIYF	TGTGCCAGCAGTGGGCGGACAGACGGAAACACCATATATTTT